This is a list of T cell receptor beta chains from one sample in a study of OX40 agonist ivuxolimab in advanced cancers. TCRdb keeps only in-frame clones here, not all; method: immunoSEQ multiplex PCR. The sample includes about 73,000 clones, 80% to 90% seen only once; the top ten take around 0.73%. The sample here was CD4+ or CD8+ T cells sorted from blood, taken in a trial of the OX40 agonist ivuxolimab. These receptors came from an adult with an advanced solid tumor such as melanoma, head and neck, liver or kidney cancer. The CDR3 runs from the conserved cysteine through the conserved F or W. D genes are given only for firm matches. The listing skips clone size in some rows; elsewhere it reads once, few, many or a size class.

15	TRBV5-6	-	-	TRBJ1-2	TGTGCCAGCAGCTTCTCCCGCCGGCCTAACTATGGCTACACCTTC	CASSFSRRPNYGYTF
13	TRBV30	-	-	TRBJ2-5	TGTGCCTGGAGTGTAGGGGGAGTAGAGACCCAGTACTTC	CAWSVGGVETQYF
15	TRBV6-5	-	-	TRBJ2-2	TGTGCCAGCAGTCCGGGACCAAACTACACCGGGGAGCTGTTTTTT	CASSPGPNYTGELFF
13	TRBV10-3	once	TRBD1	TRBJ1-2	TGTGCCATCAGAGGACAGGGTGCCTCGGTGTACACCTTC	CAIRGQGASVYTF
15	TRBV5-4	-	-	TRBJ2-2	TGTGCCAGCAGCCCTCAGGGGGGGGTGAATGGGGAGCTGTTTTTT	CASSPQGGVNGELFF
15	TRBV5-1	-	TRBD1	TRBJ2-2	TGCGCCAGCAGCTACGCCGGGACAGACACCGGGGAGCTGTTTTTT	CASSYAGTDTGELFF
12	TRBV25-1	-	-	TRBJ2-6	TGTGCCAGTACCTCTGGGGCCAACGTCCTGACTTTC	CASTSGANVLTF
16	TRBV19	-	-	TRBJ2-7	TGTGCCAGTAGTATGCCCGGGACGGACCCAACCTACGAGCAGTACTTC	CASSMPGTDPTYEQYF
11	TRBV20-1	-	-	TRBJ1-2	TGCAGTGCTAGAGGACAGGATGGCTACACCTTC	CSARGQDGYTF
14	TRBV5-1	-	TRBD2	TRBJ2-7	TGCGCCAGCAGCCGGGGGACTAGCGGGGTGGAGCAGTACTTC	CASSRGTSGVEQYF
12	TRBV7-9	-	-	TRBJ1-1	TGTGCCAGCAGCAAAGAGGGGGACCAGGAGGTCTTT	CASSKEGDQEVF
9	TRBV28	-	-	TRBJ1-1	TGTGCCAGCAACGGTGAAGCTTTCTTT	CASNGEAFF
12	TRBV7-8	few	-	TRBJ2-7	TGTGCCAGCAGCTTAGGGCCTGTCGAGCAGTACTTC	CASSLGPVEQYF
13	TRBV15	few	-	TRBJ1-1	TGTGCCACCAGCATCGGAATGACTACTGAAGCTTTCTTT	CATSIGMTTEAFF
11	TRBV29-1	-	-	TRBJ2-3	TGCAGCGTTGCAAGGGCAGATACGCAGTATTTT	CSVARADTQYF
13	TRBV5-1	-	-	TRBJ2-1	TGCGCCAGCAGCTCAGACAGCTACAATGAGCAGTTCTTC	CASSSDSYNEQFF
14	TRBV7-9	-	-	TRBJ1-3	TGTGCCAGCAGCTTACCAGGGGCGGGAAACACCATATATTTT	CASSLPGAGNTIYF
16	TRBV5-1	-	-	TRBJ2-5	TGCGCCAGCAGCGGGGGCGCAAATGGGGGAGGAGAGACCCAGTACTTC	CASSGGANGGGETQYF
17	TRBV18	-	TRBD1	TRBJ2-7	TGTGCCAGCTCACCATCCCCCCAGTACAGGGGGCTGTACGAGCAGTACTTC	CASSPSPQYRGLYEQYF
13	TRBV6-5	-	TRBD1	TRBJ1-2	TGTGCCAGCAGCCGACAGGGGGCTTATGGCTACACCTTC	CASSRQGAYGYTF
11	TRBV7-3	-	-	TRBJ1-2	TGTGCCTCAGGCTCTAACTATGGCTACACCTTC	CASGSNYGYTF
15	TRBV9	-	TRBD2	TRBJ2-3	TGTGCCAGCAGCGACAATAGCGGGGGGACAGATACGCAGTATTTT	CASSDNSGGTDTQYF
15	TRBV5-1	-	-	TRBJ1-5	TGCGCCAGCAGCTTGGCAGGGTGGGGCAATCAGCCCCAGCATTTT	CASSLAGWGNQPQHF
14	TRBV6-6	few	-	TRBJ2-7	TGTGCCAGCAGTTACGCGGGTGATTTCGGCGAGCAGTACTTC	CASSYAGDFGEQYF
16	TRBV7-9	-	-	TRBJ2-3	TGTGCCAGCAGCTTAGAGTTATTGGACGGGACAGATACGCAGTATTTT	CASSLELLDGTDTQYF
10	TRBV30	-	-	TRBJ1-2	TGTGCCTGGAGTGGGATCGGCTACACCTTC	CAWSGIGYTF
16	TRBV5-1	-	TRBD1	TRBJ2-7	TGCGCCAGCAGCTCAAAGACCGGGACAGGTTCGGACGAGCAGTACTTC	CASSSKTGTGSDEQYF